Below, one T cell receptor beta chain is given with its context. Germline CDR1 SGHTS, CDR2 YDEGEE. This CDR3 comprises 15 residues. V gave up 1 base and J gave up 5 bases; unmatched junction bases: 7. This record comes from a study of cytotoxic CD8 clonotypes in ibrutinib-treated CLL. Generated by immunoSEQ multiplex PCR, the TCRdb table keeps only in-frame clones and is missing some. The top ten hold about 39% of the sample, which has roughly 110,000 clones, approximately 56% seen once. The sample consisted of PBMCs, taken after 24 months of ibrutinib treatment. This receptor was taken from a human donor with chronic lymphocytic leukemia. The chain recombines TRBV5-8 with TRBJ1-1; 8 nucleotides line up with TRBD1. CDR3 sequence (DNA): TGTGCCAGCAGCTTGTTCGGACAGGGATGGACTGAAGCTTTCTTT. Its protein is CASSLFGQGWTEAFF.